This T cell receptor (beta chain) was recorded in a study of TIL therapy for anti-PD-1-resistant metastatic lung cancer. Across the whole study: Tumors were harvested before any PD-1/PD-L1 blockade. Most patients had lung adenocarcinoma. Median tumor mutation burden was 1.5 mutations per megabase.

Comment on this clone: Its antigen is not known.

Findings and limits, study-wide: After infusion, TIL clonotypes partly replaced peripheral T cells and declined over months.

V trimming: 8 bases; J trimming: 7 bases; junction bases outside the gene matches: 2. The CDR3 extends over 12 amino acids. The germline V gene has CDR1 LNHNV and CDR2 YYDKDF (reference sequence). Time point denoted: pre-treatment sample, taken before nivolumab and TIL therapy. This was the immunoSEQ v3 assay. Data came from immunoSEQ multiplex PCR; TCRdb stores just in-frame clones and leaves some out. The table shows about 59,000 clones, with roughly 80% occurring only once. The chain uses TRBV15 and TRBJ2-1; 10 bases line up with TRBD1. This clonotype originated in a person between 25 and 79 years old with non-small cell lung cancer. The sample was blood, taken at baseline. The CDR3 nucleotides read TGTGCCACCGACAGGGGGCCTAATGAGCAGTTCTTC. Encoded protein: CATDRGPNEQFF.